One sample yielded the 17 T cell receptor beta chains listed below, sequenced in a study of neurological immune-mediated disorders. TCRdb recomputed calls from the 5' RACE reads with MiXCR, one row per CDR3 protein. The table shows 55,000 to 85,000 distinct CDR3 sequences, with 3.2% occurring only once. The sequenced material came from PBMCs. Receptors originate from a woman in her 50s with multiple sclerosis.

This clonotype was detected ten times or more. The rearrangement uses TRBV2 and TRBJ2-4; D might be TRBD1 (5 bases). The germline V gene encodes CDR1 SNHLY and CDR2 FYNNEI. Between the trimmed V and J ends, which lost 6 bases and 6 bases, there was a span of 9 bases. The CDR3 runs to 12 residues. CDR3 sequence: CASSAQGNIQYF. Written as DNA, the CDR3 is TGTGCCAGCAGCGCTCAGGGAAACATTCAGTACTTC.

This clonotype was observed at least ten times. The chain couples TRBV5-6 to TRBJ2-2; no clear D gene. V lost 4 bases, J lost 4 bases, and 8 bases lay in between. The germline V gene encodes CDR1 SGHDT and CDR2 YYEEEE. The CDR3 length is 13 residues. The CDR3 protein is CASSRTFTGELFF. Here the CDR3 DNA reads TGTGCCAGCAGCCGTACTTTCACCGGGGAGCTGTTTTTT.

This clonotype occurred many times. The chain uses TRBV20-1 and TRBJ2-3, with 8 bases matching TRBD1. Germline V gives CDR1 DFQATT, CDR2 SNEGSKA (reference sequence). The J segment lost 6 bases and the V segment lost 4 bases, leaving 12 bases of the junction unmatched. The CDR3 extends over 15 amino acids. DNA for the CDR3: TGCAGTGCTACACCCTTAAGGACAGGGATCGATACGCAGTATTTT. This gives the protein CSATPLRTGIDTQYF.

The sample holds many counts of this clonotype. V usage is TRBV6-2 or TRBV6-3 and J usage is TRBJ2-5, with no clear D. Trimming removed 0 bases from V and 0 bases from J, with 14 bases in between. This CDR3 has 17 amino acids. Per the germline V gene, CDR1 is MNHEY and CDR2 is SVGEGT. The CDR3 coding sequence is TGTGCCAGCAGTTACTCGAATGGGAAACAGAACCAAGAGACCCAGTACTTC. As protein: CASSYSNGKQNQETQYF.

This clonotype was counted ten times or more. V and J are TRBV20-1 and TRBJ2-1, with D uncertain. CDR1 and CDR2 from the germline V gene are DFQATT and SNEGSKA (reference sequence). Trimming took 2 bases from V and 4 from J, leaving 3 bases between them. CDR3 length: 11 residues. CDR3 nucleotides: TGCAGTGCTAGACTTTACAATGAGCAGTTCTTC. Amino acid sequence: CSARLYNEQFF.

This clonotype was found many times. This chain uses TRBV18 with TRBJ2-2; D perhaps matches TRBD2 (6 bases). This CDR3 contains 14 residues. The germline V and J ends were trimmed by 6 bases and 2 bases, with 10 bases remaining between them. Germline V lookup: CDR1 KGHSH, CDR2 LQKENI. DNA for the CDR3: TGTGCCAGCTCCGGGGGATCTAACACCGGGGAGCTGTTTTTT. Translating gives CASSGGSNTGELFF.

This clonotype appeared many times. This chain links TRBV6-5 with TRBJ2-5; 7 positions agree with TRBD2. The CDR3 covers 17 residues. The V and J ends lost 4 bases and 4 bases, in that order; junction bases with no gene match: 15. Germline V gives CDR1 MNHEY, CDR2 SVGAGI. CDR3 bases: TGTGCCAGCAGTTTCAGGCGGGAGCCGTGGGGTGGAGAGACCCAGTACTTC. This encodes CASSFRREPWGGETQYF.

This clonotype was recorded many times. This CDR3 is CASRRTHGYTF. The CDR3 bases are TGTGCCAGCAGGCGGACCCACGGCTACACCTTC. J is TRBJ1-2 and V is TRBV6-5; D remains ambiguous. The CDR3 loop spans 11 amino acids. Germline lookup yields CDR1 MNHEY and CDR2 SVGAGI. Trimming shortened V by 6 bases and J by 8 bases, and 10 bases separated the two germline ends.

This clonotype was counted many times. V usage is TRBV6-1 and J usage is TRBJ2-3, with 8 bases fitting TRBD1. CDR1 and CDR2 from the germline V gene are MNHNS and SASEGT. The ends lost 4 bases at V and 0 bases at J; junction bases unmatched: 6. This CDR3 is 16 amino acids long. The CDR3 protein is CASSGQGATSTDTQYF. The DNA of the CDR3 is TGTGCCAGCAGTGGGCAGGGGGCTACCAGCACAGATACGCAGTATTTT.

This clonotype was recorded at least ten times. The CDR3 DNA follows: TGTGCCAGCAGTGCGATGAGGGGACAGGGGGCCAATGAGCAGTTCTTC. Residues: CASSAMRGQGANEQFF. The rearrangement joins TRBV6-1 to TRBJ2-1, with 12 bases fitting TRBD1. Germline lookup yields CDR1 MNHNS and CDR2 SASEGT. There are 16 residues in the CDR3. V shed 4 bases and J 6 bases; nucleotides not matched to a gene: 7.

This clonotype was recorded at least ten times. The chain is built from TRBV5-1 and TRBJ2-3; D might be TRBD2 (6 bases). CDR1 is SGHRS and CDR2 is YFSETQ in the germline V gene. The CDR3 has 16 amino acids. V was cut by 4 bases and J by 7 bases, with 22 bases left in between. This CDR3 reads CASSPSGGTSVYTQYF. CDR3 coding DNA: TGCGCCAGCAGCCCGTCGGGCGGGACCTCAGTTTATACGCAGTATTTT.

Ten or more counts support this clonotype. DNA of the CDR3: TGTGCCAGCAGCTTAGCCCGGGACATCTATGGCTACACCTTC. It translates to CASSLARDIYGYTF. The gene calls are TRBV7-2 and TRBJ1-2; a possible D gene is TRBD1 (6 bases). The V gene lost 0 bases and the J gene lost 4 bases, with 9 bases spanning the gap. In germline, CDR1 is SGHTA, CDR2 FQGNSA. CDR3 size: 14 residues.

This clonotype has a count of ten or more. The chain employs TRBV20-1 and TRBJ2-4; TRBD2 aligns across 8 bases. This CDR3 is built from 18 residues. Losses at the gene ends were 3 bases for V and 0 bases for J; bases not matched to a gene: 13. Germline V gene data show CDR1 as DFQATT and CDR2 as SNEGSKA (reference sequence). In DNA form, the CDR3 reads TGCAGTGCTAGTTACAGCGGGAGTTTCTTTCTAGCCAAAAACATTCAGTACTTC. Protein product: CSASYSGSFFLAKNIQYF.

This clonotype showed up many times. The rearrangement links TRBV5-1 to TRBJ2-2, with no clear D. This CDR3 region has 16 residues. Trimming shortened V by 3 bases and J by 1 base, and 13 bases separated the two germline ends. Germline V gene sequence: CDR1 SGHRS, CDR2 YFSETQ. The chain's CDR3 is CASSSDLSRNTGELFF. Written as DNA, the CDR3 is TGCGCCAGCAGCTCGGACCTATCCAGGAACACCGGGGAGCTGTTTTTT.

V is TRBV7-2 and J is TRBJ1-2, with TRBD1 identical over 9 bases. V lost 4 bases, J lost 4 bases, and 7 bases stayed unmatched. This CDR3 contains 15 residues. The germline V gene has CDR1 SGHTA and CDR2 FQGNSA. CDR3 amino acids: CASSSYAGQGYGYTF. CDR3 DNA sequence: TGTGCCAGCAGCTCATACGCGGGACAGGGCTATGGCTACACCTTC.

This clonotype was detected many times. The CDR3 region has the DNA TGTGCCAGCAGCCTATCATCTTCTAAGGCAGAGACCCAGTACTTC. Translated, it gives CASSLSSSKAETQYF. This rearrangement joins TRBV9 to TRBJ2-5; no reliable D call. V lost 4 bases and J lost 4, with 17 bases in between. The CDR3 is 15 residues long. CDR1 and CDR2 (germline): SGDLS, YYNGEE.

This clonotype was seen many times. The chain's CDR3 is CASSLDGGSEQYF. The DNA for the CDR3 is TGCGCCAGCAGCTTGGACGGGGGCAGCGAGCAGTACTTC. V and J are TRBV5-1 and TRBJ2-7; perhaps D is TRBD1 or TRBD2 (6 bases each). Trimming shortened V by 0 bases and J by 6 bases, and 10 bases separated the two germline ends. This CDR3 has 13 residues. CDR1 SGHRS and CDR2 YFSETQ come from the germline V gene.